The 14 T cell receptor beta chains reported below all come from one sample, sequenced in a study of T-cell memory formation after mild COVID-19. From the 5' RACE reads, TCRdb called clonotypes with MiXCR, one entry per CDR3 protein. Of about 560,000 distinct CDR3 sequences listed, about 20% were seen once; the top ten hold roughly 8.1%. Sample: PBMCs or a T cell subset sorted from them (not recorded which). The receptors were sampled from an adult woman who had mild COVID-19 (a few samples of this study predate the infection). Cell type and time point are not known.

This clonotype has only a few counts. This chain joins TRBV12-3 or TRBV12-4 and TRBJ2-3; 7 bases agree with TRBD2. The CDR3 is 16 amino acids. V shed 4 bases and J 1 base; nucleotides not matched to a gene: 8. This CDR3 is CASSSPRGTRTDTQYF. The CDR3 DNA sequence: TGTGCCAGCAGTTCCCCGCGGGGGACCCGCACAGATACGCAGTATTTT.

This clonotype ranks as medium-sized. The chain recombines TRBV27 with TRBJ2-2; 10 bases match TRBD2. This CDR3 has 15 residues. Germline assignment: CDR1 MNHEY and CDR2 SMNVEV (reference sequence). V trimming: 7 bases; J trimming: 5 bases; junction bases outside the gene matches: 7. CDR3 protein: CASKMTSGLTGELFF. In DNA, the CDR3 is TGTGCCAGCAAAATGACTAGCGGGTTAACCGGGGAGCTGTTTTTT.

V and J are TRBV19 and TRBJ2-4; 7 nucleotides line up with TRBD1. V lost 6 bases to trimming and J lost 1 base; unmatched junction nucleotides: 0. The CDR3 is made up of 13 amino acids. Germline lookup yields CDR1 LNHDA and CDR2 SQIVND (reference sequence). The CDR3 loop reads CASRQGAKNIQYF. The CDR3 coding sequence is TGTGCCAGTAGACAGGGGGCCAAAAACATTCAGTACTTC.

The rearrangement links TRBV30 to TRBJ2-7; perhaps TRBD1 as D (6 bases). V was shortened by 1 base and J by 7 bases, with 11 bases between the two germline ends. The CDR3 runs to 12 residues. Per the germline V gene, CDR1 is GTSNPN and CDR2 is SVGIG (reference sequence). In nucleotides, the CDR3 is TGTGCCTGGAGTGGCCCCCAGGGGGAGCAGTACTTC. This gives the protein CAWSGPQGEQYF.

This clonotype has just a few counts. The CDR3 reads CASSLGQQGALAWAPYEQYF. The DNA of the CDR3 is TGTGCCAGCAGCTTGGGTCAGCAGGGGGCATTAGCCTGGGCTCCCTACGAGCAGTACTTC. The chain combines TRBV7-9 with TRBJ2-7; 8 positions agree with TRBD1. Germline CDR1 and CDR2: SEHNR and FQNEAQ (reference sequence). The ends lost 3 bases at V and 2 bases at J; junction bases unmatched: 21. There are 20 residues in the CDR3.

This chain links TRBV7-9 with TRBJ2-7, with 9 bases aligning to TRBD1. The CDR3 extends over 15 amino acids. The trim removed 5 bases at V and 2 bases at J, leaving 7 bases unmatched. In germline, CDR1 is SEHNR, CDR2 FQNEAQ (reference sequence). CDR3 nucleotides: TGTGCCAGCAGCACCGACAGGGGGTCGCCCTACGAGCAGTACTTC. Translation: CASSTDRGSPYEQYF. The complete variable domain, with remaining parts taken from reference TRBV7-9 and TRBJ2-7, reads DTGVSQNPRHKITKRGQNVTFRCDPISEHNRLYWYRQTLGQGPEFLTYFQNEAQLEKSRLLSDRFSAERPKGSFSTLEIQRTEQGDSAMYLCASSTDRGSPYEQYFGPGTRLTVT.

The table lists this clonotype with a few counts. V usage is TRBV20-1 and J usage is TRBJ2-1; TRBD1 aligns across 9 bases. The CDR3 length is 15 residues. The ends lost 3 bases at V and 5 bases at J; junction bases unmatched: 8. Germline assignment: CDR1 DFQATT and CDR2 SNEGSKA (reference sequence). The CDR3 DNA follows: TGCAGTGCTAGCCCTATGGGGACAGGGAACAATGAGCAGTTCTTC. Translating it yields CSASPMGTGNNEQFF.

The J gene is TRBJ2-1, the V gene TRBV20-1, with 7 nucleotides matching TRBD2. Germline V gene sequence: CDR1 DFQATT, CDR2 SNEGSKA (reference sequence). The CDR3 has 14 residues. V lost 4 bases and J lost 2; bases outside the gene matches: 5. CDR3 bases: TGCAGTGCTACAAGGGACTACGCCTACAATGAGCAGTTCTTC. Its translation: CSATRDYAYNEQFF.

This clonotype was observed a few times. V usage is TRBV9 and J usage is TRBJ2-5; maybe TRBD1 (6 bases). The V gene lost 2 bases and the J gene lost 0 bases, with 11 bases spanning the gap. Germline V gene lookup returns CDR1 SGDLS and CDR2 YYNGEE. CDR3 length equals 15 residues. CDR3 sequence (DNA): TGTGCCAGCAGCGTCGGGACACAGTACCAAGAGACCCAGTACTTC. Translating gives CASSVGTQYQETQYF.

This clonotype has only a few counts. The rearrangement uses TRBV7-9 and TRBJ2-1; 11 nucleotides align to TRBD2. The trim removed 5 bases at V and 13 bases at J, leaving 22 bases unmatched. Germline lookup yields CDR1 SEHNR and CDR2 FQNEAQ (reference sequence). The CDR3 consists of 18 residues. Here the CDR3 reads CASSPDRGLAVPPYPQFF. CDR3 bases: TGTGCCAGCAGCCCCGATAGGGGACTAGCGGTCCCACCTTACCCCCAGTTCTTC.

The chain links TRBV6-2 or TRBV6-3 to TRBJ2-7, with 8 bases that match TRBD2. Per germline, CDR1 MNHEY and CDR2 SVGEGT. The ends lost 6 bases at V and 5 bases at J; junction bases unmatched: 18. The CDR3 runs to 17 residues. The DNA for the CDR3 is TGTGCCAGCAGCATTCGGGACTCCGTGCTCGGGGGGGACGAGCAGTACTTC. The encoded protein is CASSIRDSVLGGDEQYF.

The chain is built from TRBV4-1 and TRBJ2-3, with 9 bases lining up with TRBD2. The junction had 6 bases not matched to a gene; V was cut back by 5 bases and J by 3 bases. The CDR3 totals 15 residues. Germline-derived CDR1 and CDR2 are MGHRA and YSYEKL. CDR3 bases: TGCGCCAGCAGCGGGTGGGGACTAGCAACAGATACGCAGTATTTT. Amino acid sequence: CASSGWGLATDTQYF.

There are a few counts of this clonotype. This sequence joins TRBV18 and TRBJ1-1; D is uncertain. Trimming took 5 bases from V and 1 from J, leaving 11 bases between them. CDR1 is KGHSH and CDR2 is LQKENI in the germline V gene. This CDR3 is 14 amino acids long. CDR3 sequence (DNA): TGTGCCAGCTCATATCCTACTGAGAACACTGAAGCTTTCTTT. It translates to CASSYPTENTEAFF. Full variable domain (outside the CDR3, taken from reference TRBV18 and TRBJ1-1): NAGVMQNPRHLVRRRGQEARLRCSPMKGHSHVYWYRQLPEEGLKFMVYLQKENIIDESGMPKERFSAEFPKEGPSILRIQQVVRGDSAAYFCASSYPTENTEAFFGQGTRLTVV.

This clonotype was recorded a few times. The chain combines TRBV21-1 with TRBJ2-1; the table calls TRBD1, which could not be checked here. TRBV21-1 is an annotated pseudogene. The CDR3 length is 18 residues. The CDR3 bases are TGTGCCAGCAGCAAAAGGCTAACCGGGACAGGGGGTAGCGGTGAGCAGTTCTTC. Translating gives CASSKRLTGTGGSGEQFF.